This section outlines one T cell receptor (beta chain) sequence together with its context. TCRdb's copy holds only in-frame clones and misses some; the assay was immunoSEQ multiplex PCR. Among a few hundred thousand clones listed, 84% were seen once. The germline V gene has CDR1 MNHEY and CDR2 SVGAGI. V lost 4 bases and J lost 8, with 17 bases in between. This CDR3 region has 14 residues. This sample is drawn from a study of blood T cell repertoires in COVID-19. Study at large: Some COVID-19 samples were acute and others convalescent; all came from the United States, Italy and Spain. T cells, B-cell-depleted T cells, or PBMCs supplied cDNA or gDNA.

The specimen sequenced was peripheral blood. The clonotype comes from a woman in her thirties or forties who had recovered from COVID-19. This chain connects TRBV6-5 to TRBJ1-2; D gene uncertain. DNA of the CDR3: TGTGCCAGCAGTTCTACCCTTTATCGAGGAGGCTACACCTTC. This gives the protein CASSSTLYRGGYTF.